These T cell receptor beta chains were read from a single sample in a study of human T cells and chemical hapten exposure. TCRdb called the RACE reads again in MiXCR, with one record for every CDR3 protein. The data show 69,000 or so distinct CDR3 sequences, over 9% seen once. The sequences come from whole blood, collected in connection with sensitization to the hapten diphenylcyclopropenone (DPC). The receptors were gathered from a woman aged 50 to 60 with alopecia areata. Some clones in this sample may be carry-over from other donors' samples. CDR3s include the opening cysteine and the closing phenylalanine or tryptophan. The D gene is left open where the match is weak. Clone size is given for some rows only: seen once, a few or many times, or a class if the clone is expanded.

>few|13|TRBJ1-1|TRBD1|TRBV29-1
TGCAGCGTTGGGGACAGGAGAAAGGATGAAGCTTTCTTT
CSVGDRRKDEAFF
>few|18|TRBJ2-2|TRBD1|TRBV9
TGTGCCAGCAGCGCAAGGACAGGGGGCCTCCCGCGAACCGGGGAGCTGTTTTTT
CASSARTGGLPRTGELFF
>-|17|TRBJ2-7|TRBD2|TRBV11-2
TGTGCCAGCAGCTTAGATCCTTCTAGCGGGAGAGGCTACGAGCAGTACTTC
CASSLDPSSGRGYEQYF
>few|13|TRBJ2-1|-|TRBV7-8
TGTGCCAGCAGCTCAACAGATGTGGGTGAGCAGTTCTTC
CASSSTDVGEQFF
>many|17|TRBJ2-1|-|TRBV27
TGTGCCAGCAGTTCCTTAATCACTTCCCTTTCCTACAATGAGCAGTTCTTC
CASSSLITSLSYNEQFF
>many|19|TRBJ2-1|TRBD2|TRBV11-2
TGTGCCAGCAGCTCCCTTCGAAGGCCTAGCGGCCTCTCCTACAATGAGCAGTTCTTC
CASSSLRRPSGLSYNEQFF
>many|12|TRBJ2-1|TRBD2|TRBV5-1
TGCGCCAGCAGCCTGGCGGGGGATGAGCAGTTCTTC
CASSLAGDEQFF
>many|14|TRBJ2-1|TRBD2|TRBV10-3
TGTGCCATCAGCTCTTCTAGCGGACCCAATGAGCAGTTCTTC
CAISSSSGPNEQFF
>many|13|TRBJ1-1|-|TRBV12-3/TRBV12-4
TGTGCCAGCAGGCCGGTGGGCGACACTGAAGCTTTCTTT
CASRPVGDTEAFF
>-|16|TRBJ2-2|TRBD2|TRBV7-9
TGTGCCAGCAGCTCCCCCGGGACTAGCGGCGCCGAGGAGCTGTTTTTT
CASSSPGTSGAEELFF
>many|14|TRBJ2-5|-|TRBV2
TGTGCCAGCAATAGGGGGGAGTGGGTGGAGACCCAGTACTTC
CASNRGEWVETQYF
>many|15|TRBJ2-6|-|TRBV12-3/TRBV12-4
TGTGCCAGCAGTCTCCAACGCTCTGGGGCCAACGTCCTGACTTTC
CASSLQRSGANVLTF
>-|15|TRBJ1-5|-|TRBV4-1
TGCGCCAGCAGCCAAGATGGGGACAGCAATCAGCCCCAGCATTTT
CASSQDGDSNQPQHF
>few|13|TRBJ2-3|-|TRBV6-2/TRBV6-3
TGTGCCAGCAGTTTCCAGAGCACAGATACGCAGTATTTT
CASSFQSTDTQYF
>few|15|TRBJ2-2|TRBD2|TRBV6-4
TGTGCCAGCAGTGACTCGCGGGAGGGCACCGGGGAGCTGTTTTTT
CASSDSREGTGELFF
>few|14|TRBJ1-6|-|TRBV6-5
TGTGCCAGCAGCCCGGGGGTTAGCGGTTCACCCCTCCACTTT
CASSPGVSGSPLHF
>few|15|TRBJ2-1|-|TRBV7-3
TGTGCCAGCAGCTTTGGGGCGAGCTCCTACAATGAGCAGTTCTTC
CASSFGASSYNEQFF
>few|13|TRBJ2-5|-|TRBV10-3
TGTGCCATCACGCGGGGTGGGCGAGAGACCCAGTACTTC
CAITRGGRETQYF
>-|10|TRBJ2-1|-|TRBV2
TGTGCCAGCAGTGAGTATGAGCAGTTCTTC
CASSEYEQFF
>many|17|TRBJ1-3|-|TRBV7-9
TGTGCCAGCAGCTTAATCCGGGGAAGGAGCTCTGGAAACACCATATATTTT
CASSLIRGRSSGNTIYF
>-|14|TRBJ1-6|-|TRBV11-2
TGTGCCAGCAGCTTAGGGCAGGTGAATTCACCCCTCCACTTT
CASSLGQVNSPLHF
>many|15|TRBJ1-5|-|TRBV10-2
TGCGCCAGCAGTGAGTCCGGACACCGCAATCAGCCCCAGCATTTT
CASSESGHRNQPQHF